The present T cell receptor beta chain was sequenced within a study of cytomegalovirus exposure and HLA in healthy donors. Study-wide results and limits: Among donors in an Asian-associated ancestry cluster, a later analysis reportedly found fewer N-insertions than the roughly 610-donor mean. It was in a later analysis that TCR association rates were seen to vary by HLA locus, highest for DRB1 and lowest for HLA-C.

In the PCR, 60 Vbeta and 13 Jbeta primers were used. The assay was immunoSEQ multiplex PCR, and TCRdb's table has in-frame clones only and misses some. Among 160,000 or so clones listed, around 81% were seen once. With respect to this clone: The antigen remains undetermined. A junction end diverges from the germline sequence, so it may reflect a read error.

This CDR3 comprises 15 residues. Looked up from germline, CDR1 is LNHNV and CDR2 is YYDKDF (reference sequence). Each of the donors was a healthy bone marrow donor. This TCR came from a middle-aged man in good health and CMV-seronegative. The material sequenced was PBMCs. The chain is built from TRBV15 and TRBJ1-4; 10 bases are a match to TRBD1. The CDR3 DNA is TGTGCCACCAGCAGAGATAAGGGGACAGGGGAAAAACTGTCTTTT. Protein sequence: CATSRDKGTGEKLSF.